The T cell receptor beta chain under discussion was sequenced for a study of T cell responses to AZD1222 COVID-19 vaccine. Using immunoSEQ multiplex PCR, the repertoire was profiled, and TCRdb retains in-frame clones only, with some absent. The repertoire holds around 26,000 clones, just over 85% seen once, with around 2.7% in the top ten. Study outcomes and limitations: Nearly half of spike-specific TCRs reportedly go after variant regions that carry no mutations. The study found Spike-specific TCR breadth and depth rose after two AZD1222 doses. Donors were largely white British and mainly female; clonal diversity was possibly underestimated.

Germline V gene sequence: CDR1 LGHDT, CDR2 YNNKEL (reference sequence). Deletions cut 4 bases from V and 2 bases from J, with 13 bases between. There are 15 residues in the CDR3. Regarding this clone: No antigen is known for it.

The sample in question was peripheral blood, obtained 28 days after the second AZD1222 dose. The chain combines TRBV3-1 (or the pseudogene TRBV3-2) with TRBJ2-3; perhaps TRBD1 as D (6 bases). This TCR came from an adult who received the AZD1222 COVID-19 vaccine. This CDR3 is CASSPSRTDTDTQYF. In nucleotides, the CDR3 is TGTGCCAGCAGCCCATCCCGGACAGACACAGATACGCAGTATTTT.